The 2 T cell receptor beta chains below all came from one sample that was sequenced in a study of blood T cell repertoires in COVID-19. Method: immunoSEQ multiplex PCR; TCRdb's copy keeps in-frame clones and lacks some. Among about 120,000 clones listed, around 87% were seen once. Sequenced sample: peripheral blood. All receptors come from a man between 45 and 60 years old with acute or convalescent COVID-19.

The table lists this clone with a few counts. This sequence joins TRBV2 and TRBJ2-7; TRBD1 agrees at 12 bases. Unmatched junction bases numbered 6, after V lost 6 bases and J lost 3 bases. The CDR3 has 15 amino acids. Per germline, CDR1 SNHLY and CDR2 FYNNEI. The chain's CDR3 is CASRAGTGGFYEQYF. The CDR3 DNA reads TGTGCCAGCAGAGCCGGGACAGGGGGCTTCTACGAGCAGTACTTC. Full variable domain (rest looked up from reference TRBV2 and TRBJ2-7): EPEVTQTPSHQVTQMGQEVILRCVPISNHLYFYWYRQILGQKVEFLVSFYNNEISEKSEIFDDQFSVERPDGSNFTLKIRSTKLEDSAMYFCASRAGTGGFYEQYFGPGTRLTVT.

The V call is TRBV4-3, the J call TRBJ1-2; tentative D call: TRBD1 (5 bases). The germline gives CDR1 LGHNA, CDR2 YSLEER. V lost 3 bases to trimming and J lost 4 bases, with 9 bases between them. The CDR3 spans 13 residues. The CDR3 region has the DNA TGCGCCAGCAGCCAGGGGCCCCTCTATGGCTACACCTTC. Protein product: CASSQGPLYGYTF.